This entry is about one T cell receptor beta chain. The data originate from a study of T cells expressing NK-cell markers. The CDR3 length is 13 residues. Germline CDR1 is MNHNS and CDR2 is SASEGT. TCRdb reprocessed the 5' RACE reads and reports one entry per CDR3 protein, with no DNA. The repertoire shows more than 250,000 distinct CDR3 sequences; the top ten hold about 0.4%. The V and J genes are TRBV6-1 and TRBJ1-2. The sequence was collected from a man younger than 30 in good health. Sequencing was carried out using blood T cells: a sorted CD56 or NKG2C T cell subset, CD4+ or CD8+ T cells, or bulk PBMC T cells (not recorded which). The CDR3 here is CASSNGPVYGYTF.